One T cell receptor (beta chain) is described in this entry. Antigen: not known. The source of the sample is a study of Ad26.COV2.S vaccination and SARS-CoV-2 variants. Study background: Doses of Ad26.COV2.S were injected into muscle once or twice, 56 days apart.

The treatment here: some 19 received Ad26.COV2.S at low or high dose, single or two shots; about 5 received placebo; per-sample allocation not given. Collection of samples fell on day 63 after the first vaccine or placebo injection. TCRdb keeps only in-frame clones here, not all; method: immunoSEQ multiplex PCR. The sample holds about 480,000 clones, around 88% seen once. Germline assignment: CDR1 SQVTM and CDR2 ANQGSEA. Trimming removed 6 bases from V and 11 bases from J, with 22 bases in between. The CDR3 contains 13 residues. Study-wide points: Breadth, reportedly substantial, characterized the spike-specific CD8+ and CD4+ T cell responses after vaccination.

The specimen was peripheral blood, collected in a trial of Ad26.COV2.S vaccine versus placebo. The TCR was taken from a person between 18 and 65 years old who received the Ad26.COV2.S COVID-19 vaccine or a placebo. The chain couples TRBV29-1 to TRBJ1-1; D may be TRBD1 (5 bases). CDR3 loop: CSVAADNRAGAFF. The CDR3 DNA reads as TGCAGCGTCGCCGCGGATAACAGAGCAGGGGCTTTCTTT.